Presented here are 8 T cell receptor beta chains from one specimen sequenced in a study of shared clonotypes between healthy human individuals. TCRdb keeps only in-frame clones here, not all; method: immunoSEQ multiplex PCR. The sample shows approximately 640,000 clones, 72% of them seen only once. Sample: memory CD4+ T cells sorted from blood. Subset of the sample: CD45RA-negative fraction. Every receptor here comes from a woman younger than 45 in good health.

With respect to this clone: A much larger clone is a single base away; this may be a read error. The V gene is TRBV6-1, the J gene TRBJ2-7, with TRBD2 identical over 10 bases. After removal of 1 base from V and 2 bases from J, the junction contained 2 bases not matched to a gene. The CDR3 runs 15 residues. Germline values: CDR1 MNHNS, CDR2 SASEGT. The CDR3 spells CASSEGLAGAYEQYF. The CDR3 nucleotides read TGTGCCAGCAGTGAAGGGCTAGCGGGGGCCTACGAGCAGTACTTC.

This clone was counted a single time. The gene calls are TRBV18 and TRBJ2-2, with 10 nucleotides matching TRBD2. In germline, CDR1 is KGHSH, CDR2 LQKENI. The CDR3 runs to 19 residues. The trim removed 2 bases at V and 3 bases at J, leaving 12 bases unmatched. The CDR3 nucleotides are TGTGCCAGCTCACCATGGACTAGCGGACCCTGGCGGGACACCGGGGAGCTGTTTTTT. Amino acid sequence: CASSPWTSGPWRDTGELFF.

This clone occurred once. This chain links TRBV11-3 with TRBJ2-2; TRBD2 might be the D (6 bases). This CDR3 has 17 residues. Germline V gene data show CDR1 as SGHNT and CDR2 as YENEEA. V was pared by 5 bases and J by 0 bases, with 16 bases between. The CDR3 here is CASSRGTDASNTGELFF. CDR3 bases: TGTGCCAGCAGCCGCGGGACGGATGCGTCGAACACCGGGGAGCTGTTTTTT.

The rearrangement uses TRBV18 and TRBJ1-5; TRBD1 is a possible D gene (5 bases). V gave up 6 bases and J gave up 2 bases, with 14 bases separating them. This CDR3 is 15 amino acids long. The V gene's germline CDR1 is KGHSH and CDR2 LQKENI. CDR3 amino acids: CASSTNEGGNQPQHF. The CDR3 region has the DNA TGTGCCAGCTCGACAAATGAAGGGGGCAATCAGCCCCAGCATTTT.

About this clone itself: Additional DNA sequences in this sample encode the identical CDR3. V usage is TRBV6-5 and J usage is TRBJ1-5; TRBD1 aligns across 7 bases. Germline V CDR1 and CDR2: MNHEY, SVGAGI. The CDR3 sequence is 13 residues long. J gave up 6 bases and V 5 bases, and 4 bases lay outside the gene matches. CDR3 nucleotides: TGTGCCAGCAGTCGACAGGGAGGTCAGCCCCAGCATTTT. Translated: CASSRQGGQPQHF.

The V call is TRBV28, the J call TRBJ2-7, with 8 bases fitting TRBD2. V lost 5 bases to trimming and J lost 7 bases; unmatched junction nucleotides: 10. This CDR3 contains 14 residues. CDR1 MDHEN and CDR2 SYDVKM come from the germline V gene. Written as DNA, the CDR3 is TGTGCCAGCAGTCCCGGGAGGGCTGCCCTGGAGCAGTACTTC. Its translation: CASSPGRAALEQYF.

The sample holds one count of this clone. The same CDR3 can be traced to other DNA sequences in this sample. V usage is TRBV28 and J usage is TRBJ1-5; a weak D match, TRBD1 (5 bases). The CDR3 sequence is 14 residues long. Trimming pared 5 bases from V and 4 bases from J, leaving 12 bases between. The germline gives CDR1 MDHEN, CDR2 SYDVKM. CDR3 bases: TGTGCCAGCAGTCCCGGGACGGGTAATCAGCCCCAGCATTTT. Encoded protein: CASSPGTGNQPQHF.

This clone was observed once. The sample contains more than one DNA sequence encoding this CDR3. The chain joins TRBV18 to TRBJ1-2, with 11 bases aligning to TRBD1. V was pared by 6 bases and J by 5 bases, with 5 bases of the junction left unmatched. The length of the CDR3 is 14 residues. Germline values: CDR1 KGHSH, CDR2 LQKENI. The CDR3 coding sequence is TGTGCCAGCTCCCCCGGGACAGGGGGGTATGGCTACACCTTC. It codes for CASSPGTGGYGYTF.